Listed here is a single T cell receptor beta chain. The sample is drawn from a study of T cell repertoires in cytomegalovirus infection. From the reads, TCRdb called clonotypes with MiXCR, one entry per CDR3 protein. The data contain hundreds of thousands of distinct CDR3 sequences, around 18% of them seen just once; the ten biggest clones take up approximately 10%. The receptor's source is a human donor in good health (CMV status not recorded). Some clones in this sample may be carry-over from other donors' samples. Sequences were obtained from PBMCs.

The CDR3 sequence is CASNPGGSGSYNEQFF. The CDR3 region has the DNA TGTGCCAGCAACCCCGGAGGTAGCGGGTCCTACAATGAGCAGTTCTTC. The chain recombines TRBV7-9 with TRBJ2-1, with 7 positions matching TRBD2. Germline CDR1 reads SEHNR; CDR2 reads FQNEAQ (reference sequence). The length of the CDR3 is 16 residues. J gave up 1 base and V 7 bases, and 10 bases lay outside the gene matches.